The TCR beta chain described here comes from a study of technical replicates of blood from a few donors (dated by TCRdb to about 2017). The library was built by means of the immunoSEQ multiplex PCR assay. In TCRdb, the immuneACCESS table is reduced to in-frame sequences with V and J assigned. These tables do not hold every clone; where another copy was compared, an unresolved V gene accounts for under half, and the others remain unexplained. Counted in this sample were 75,000 or so clones; 85% to 95% of them appeared once. Approximately 0.37% of the sample rests with the top ten. The CDR3 runs 15 amino acids, cysteine and phenylalanine included. The retained sequence is limited to the CDR3, 45 bases, with the frame set at the first base. Via the germline V gene (reference sequence), CDR1 is SSHAT and CDR2 FNYEAQ. To note about this clone: The specificity of this receptor is unknown. Mismatch with germline at one junction end may stem from a read error.

The sample comprised T cells isolated from PBMCs. The TCR sequence derives from a human donor in good health. The chain links TRBV7-7 with TRBJ2-7; 11 bases in between match TRBD2. The CDR3 amino acid sequence is: CASSPGTSGTYEQYF. The DNA reads TGTGCTAGCAGCCCCGGGACTAGCGGAACCTACGAGCAGTACTTC.